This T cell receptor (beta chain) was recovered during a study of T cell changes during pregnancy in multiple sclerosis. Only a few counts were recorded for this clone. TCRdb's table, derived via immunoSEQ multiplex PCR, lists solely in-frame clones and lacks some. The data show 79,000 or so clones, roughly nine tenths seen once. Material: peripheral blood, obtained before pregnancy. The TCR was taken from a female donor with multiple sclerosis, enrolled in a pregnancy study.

The CDR3 bases are TGTGCCAGCAGCCAGGGACAGGGCTCTGGAGAGACCCAGTACTTC. Translated, it gives CASSQGQGSGETQYF. The chain couples TRBV2 to TRBJ2-5; 9 nucleotides line up with TRBD1. With 6 bases clipped from V and 4 bases from J, the junction kept 9 bases outside the gene matches. CDR3 length equals 15 residues. Looked up from germline, CDR1 is SNHLY and CDR2 is FYNNEI.